This T cell receptor (beta chain) was retrieved from a study of post-analysis software for immune sequencing data. Study-level results: Relative to controls, patients had 4 or 5 TRBV segments at higher frequency, with TRBV5-6, TRBV5-1 and TRBV20-1 among these.

This clonotype occurred a few times. Its specificity is unknown. Each TCR beta cDNA library carried unique molecular identifiers. TCRdb re-called the PCR reads through MiXCR, storing one row per CDR3 protein. The repertoire holds approximately 570,000 distinct CDR3 sequences, around 44% seen once, with under 2% in the top ten. The CDR3 spans 17 residues. Trimming left V 6 bases short and J 0 bases short, with 15 bases between. The chain is built from TRBV12-3 or TRBV12-4 and TRBJ2-6, with D hard to call. This receptor was taken from a girl aged 5-17 years with multiple sclerosis. The specimen sequenced was blood. This CDR3 is CASRRSLWGSGANVLTF. CDR3 nucleotides: TGTGCCAGCAGGCGTTCTCTTTGGGGCTCTGGGGCCAACGTCCTGACTTTC.